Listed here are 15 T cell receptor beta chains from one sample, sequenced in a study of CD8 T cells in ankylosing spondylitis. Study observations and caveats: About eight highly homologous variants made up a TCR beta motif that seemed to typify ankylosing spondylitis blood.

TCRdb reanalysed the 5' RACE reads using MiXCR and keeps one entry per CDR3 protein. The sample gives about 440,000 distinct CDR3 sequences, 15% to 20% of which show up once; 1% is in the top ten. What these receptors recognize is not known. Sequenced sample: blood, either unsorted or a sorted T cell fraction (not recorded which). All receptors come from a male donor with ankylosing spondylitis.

This chain's CDR3 is CSAAPGTGEEKLFF. CDR3 bases: TGCAGTGCGGCCCCCGGGACAGGGGAAGAAAAACTGTTTTTT. This chain uses TRBV20-1 with TRBJ1-4, with 10 bases identical to TRBD1. CDR3 length: 14 residues. The junction had 9 bases not matched to a gene; V was cut back by 6 bases and J by 8 bases. Germline-derived CDR1 and CDR2 are DFQATT and SNEGSKA (reference sequence).

The CDR3 DNA sequence: TGTGCCAGCAGCCCGAGCGGGGGGGGGCGAGAGACCCAGTACTTC. Translating it yields CASSPSGGGRETQYF. V and J are TRBV3-1 and TRBJ2-5, with TRBD2 matching over 10 bases. J lost 4 bases, V lost 4 bases, and 6 bases had no gene match. This CDR3 has 15 amino acids. Germline lookup yields CDR1 LGHDT and CDR2 YNNKEL (reference sequence).

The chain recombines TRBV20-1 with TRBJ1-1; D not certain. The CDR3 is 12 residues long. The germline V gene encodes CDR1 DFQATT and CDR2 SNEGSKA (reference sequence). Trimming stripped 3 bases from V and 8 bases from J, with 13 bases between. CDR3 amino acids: CSASAAELEAFF. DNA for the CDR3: TGCAGTGCTAGTGCGGCCGAACTGGAAGCTTTCTTT.

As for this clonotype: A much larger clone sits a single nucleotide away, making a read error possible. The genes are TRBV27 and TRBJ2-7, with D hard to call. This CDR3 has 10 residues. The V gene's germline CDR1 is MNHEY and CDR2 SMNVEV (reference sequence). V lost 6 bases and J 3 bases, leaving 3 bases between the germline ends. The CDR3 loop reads CASSHYEQYF. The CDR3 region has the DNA TGTGCCAGCAGCCACTACGAGCAGTACTTC.

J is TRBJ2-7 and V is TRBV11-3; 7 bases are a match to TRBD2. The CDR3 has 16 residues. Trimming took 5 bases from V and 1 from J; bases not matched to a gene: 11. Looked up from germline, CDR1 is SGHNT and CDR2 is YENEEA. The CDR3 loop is CASSVPPAAGSYEQYF. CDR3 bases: TGTGCCAGCAGCGTACCCCCGGCAGCGGGATCCTACGAGCAGTACTTC.

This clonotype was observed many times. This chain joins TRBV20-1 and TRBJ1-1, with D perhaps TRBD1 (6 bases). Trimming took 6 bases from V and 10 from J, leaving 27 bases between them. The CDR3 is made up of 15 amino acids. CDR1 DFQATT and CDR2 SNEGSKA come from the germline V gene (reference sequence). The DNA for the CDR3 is TGCAGTGCCAGTCTCGACAGGTTTCTACTCCCCGTAGCTTTCTTT. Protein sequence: CSASLDRFLLPVAFF.

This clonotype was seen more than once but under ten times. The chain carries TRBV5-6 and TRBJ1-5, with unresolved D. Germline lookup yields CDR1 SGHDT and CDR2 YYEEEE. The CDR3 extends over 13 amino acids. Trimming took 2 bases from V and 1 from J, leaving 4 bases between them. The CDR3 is CASSFQSNQPQHF. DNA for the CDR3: TGTGCCAGCAGCTTCCAGAGCAATCAGCCCCAGCATTTT.

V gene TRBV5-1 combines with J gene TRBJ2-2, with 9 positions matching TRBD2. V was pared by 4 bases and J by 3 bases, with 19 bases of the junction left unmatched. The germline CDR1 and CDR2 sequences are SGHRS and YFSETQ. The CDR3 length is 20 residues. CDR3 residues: CASSTHPYGAGGPDTGELFF. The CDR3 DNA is TGCGCCAGCAGCACCCACCCGTATGGTGCGGGAGGGCCGGACACCGGGGAGCTGTTTTTT.

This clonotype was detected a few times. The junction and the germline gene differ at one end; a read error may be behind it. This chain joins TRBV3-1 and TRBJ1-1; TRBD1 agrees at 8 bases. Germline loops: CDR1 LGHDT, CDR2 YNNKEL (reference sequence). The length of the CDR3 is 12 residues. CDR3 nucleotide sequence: TGTGCCAGCAGCCAAGGGTCCAGGGGGCATCGCTTT. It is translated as CASSQGSRGHRF.

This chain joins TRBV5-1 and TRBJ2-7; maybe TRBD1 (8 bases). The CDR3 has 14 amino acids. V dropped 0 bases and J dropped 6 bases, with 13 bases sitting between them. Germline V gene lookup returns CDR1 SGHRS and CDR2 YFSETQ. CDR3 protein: CASSLEDREGEQYF. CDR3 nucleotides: TGCGCCAGCAGCTTGGAGGACAGGGAGGGCGAGCAGTACTTC. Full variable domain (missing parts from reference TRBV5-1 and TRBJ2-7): KAGVTQTPRYLIKTRGQQVTLSCSPISGHRSVSWYQQTPGQGLQFLFEYFSETQRNKGNFPGRFSGRQFSNSRSEMNVSTLELGDSALYLCASSLEDREGEQYFGPGTRLTVT.

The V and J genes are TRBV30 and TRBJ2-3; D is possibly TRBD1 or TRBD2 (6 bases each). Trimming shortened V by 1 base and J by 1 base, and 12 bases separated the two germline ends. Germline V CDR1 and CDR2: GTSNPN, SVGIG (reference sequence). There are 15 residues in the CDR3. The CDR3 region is CAWSATGAGTDTQYF. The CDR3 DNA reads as TGTGCCTGGAGTGCTACGGGGGCAGGCACAGATACGCAGTATTTT.

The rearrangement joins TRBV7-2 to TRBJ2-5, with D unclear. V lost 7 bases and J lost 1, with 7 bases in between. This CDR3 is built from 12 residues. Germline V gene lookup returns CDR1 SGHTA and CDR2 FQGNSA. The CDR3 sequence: CASNPLQETQYF. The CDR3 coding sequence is TGTGCCAGCAACCCGCTCCAAGAGACCCAGTACTTC.

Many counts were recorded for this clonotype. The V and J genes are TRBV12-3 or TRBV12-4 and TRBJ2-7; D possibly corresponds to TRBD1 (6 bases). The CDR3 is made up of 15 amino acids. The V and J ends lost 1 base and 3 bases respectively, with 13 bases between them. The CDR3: CASSLGQASGYEQYF. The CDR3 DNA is TGTGCCAGCAGTTTAGGACAGGCCTCGGGCTACGAGCAGTACTTC.

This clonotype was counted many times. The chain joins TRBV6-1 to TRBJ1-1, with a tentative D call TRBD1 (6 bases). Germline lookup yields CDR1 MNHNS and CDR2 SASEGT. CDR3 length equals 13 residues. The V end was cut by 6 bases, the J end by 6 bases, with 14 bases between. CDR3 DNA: TGTGCCAGCAGGCTTACAGGGAAACCTGAAGCTTTCTTT. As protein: CASRLTGKPEAFF.

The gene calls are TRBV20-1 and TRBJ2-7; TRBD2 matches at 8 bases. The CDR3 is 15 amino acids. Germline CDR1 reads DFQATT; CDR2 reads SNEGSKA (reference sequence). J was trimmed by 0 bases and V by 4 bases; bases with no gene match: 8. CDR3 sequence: CSANPGLAGSYEQYF. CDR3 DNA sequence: TGCAGTGCTAACCCTGGACTAGCTGGCTCCTACGAGCAGTACTTC.